The sequence of this T cell receptor beta chain was determined in a study of regulatory T cells in long-lasting Graves disease. Study details: Antithyroid drug use was under 3 months in newly diagnosed Graves' patients.

As concerns this clonotype: Its antigen remains unknown.

Germline V gene data show CDR1 as MNHEY and CDR2 as SMNVEV (reference sequence). This CDR3 region has 14 residues. V was cut by 5 bases and J by 2 bases, with 9 bases left in between. Indicated time point: newly diagnosed GD, antithyroid drugs for less than 3 months. Preparation of the TCR library used RNA extracted from PBMCs. Broader study findings: TRBV28, TRBJ1-2 and TRBJ2-5 were favored in persistent disease.

Building of the TCR beta libraries involved iRepertoire HTBI primers and Arm-PCR of CDR3 regions. TCRdb reprocessed the multiplex PCR reads via MiXCR and lists one record per CDR3 protein. The sample records 680,000 or so distinct CDR3 sequences, roughly 15% being singletons. These data were likewise used in another study, on T cells in Graves' hyperthyroidism and ophthalmopathy. Turning to that study: Stable hyperthyroidism was separated from ophthalmopathy by a model based on 13 V-J features. Ophthalmopathy was predicted by the model a median of 6.5 months ahead of onset.

The gene calls are TRBV27 and TRBJ1-4, with unresolved D. The sequence came from a woman aged 30 to 39 with Graves disease. The sample here was peripheral blood mononuclear cells (PBMCs), taken at new diagnosis, from a patient treated with antithyroid drugs. This chain's CDR3 is CASSQRVTNEKLFF. Here the CDR3 DNA reads TGTGCCAGCAGTCAGAGGGTGACTAATGAAAAACTGTTTTTT.